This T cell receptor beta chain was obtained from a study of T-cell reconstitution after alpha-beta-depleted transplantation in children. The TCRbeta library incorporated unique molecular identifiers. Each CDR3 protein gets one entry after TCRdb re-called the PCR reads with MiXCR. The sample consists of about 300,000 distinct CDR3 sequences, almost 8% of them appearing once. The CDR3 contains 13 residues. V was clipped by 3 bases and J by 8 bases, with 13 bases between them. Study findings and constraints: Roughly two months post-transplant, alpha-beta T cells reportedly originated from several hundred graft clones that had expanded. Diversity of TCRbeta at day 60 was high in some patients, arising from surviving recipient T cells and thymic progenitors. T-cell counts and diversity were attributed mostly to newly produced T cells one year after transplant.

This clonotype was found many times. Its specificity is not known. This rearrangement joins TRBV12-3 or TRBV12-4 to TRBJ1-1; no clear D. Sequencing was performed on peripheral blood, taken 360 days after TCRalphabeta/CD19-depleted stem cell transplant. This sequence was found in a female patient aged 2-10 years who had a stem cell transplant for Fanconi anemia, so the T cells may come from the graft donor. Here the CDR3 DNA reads TGTGCCAGCAGTTTCGGTGTTGGGAACGAAGCTTTCTTT. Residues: CASSFGVGNEAFF.